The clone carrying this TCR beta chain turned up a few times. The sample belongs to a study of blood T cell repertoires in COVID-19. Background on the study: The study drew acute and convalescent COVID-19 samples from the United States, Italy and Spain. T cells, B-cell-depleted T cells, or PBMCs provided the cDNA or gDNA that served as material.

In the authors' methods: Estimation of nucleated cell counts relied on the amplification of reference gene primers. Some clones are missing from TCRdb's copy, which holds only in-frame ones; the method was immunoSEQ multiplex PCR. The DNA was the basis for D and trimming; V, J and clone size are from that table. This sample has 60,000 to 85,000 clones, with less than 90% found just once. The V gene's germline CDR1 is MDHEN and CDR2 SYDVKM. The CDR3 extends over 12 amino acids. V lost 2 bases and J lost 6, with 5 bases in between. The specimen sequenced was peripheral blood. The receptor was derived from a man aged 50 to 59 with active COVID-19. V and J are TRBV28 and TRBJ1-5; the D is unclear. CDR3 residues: CASSLTSQPQHF. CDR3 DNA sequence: TGTGCCAGCAGTTTAACGAGTCAGCCCCAGCATTTT.